The present TCR beta chain was sequenced within a study of T cell responses to AZD1222 COVID-19 vaccine. Study results and limitations: Unmutated variant regions are reportedly targeted by nearly half of spike-specific TCRs. Females made up more of the donors, who were largely white British, and clonal diversity may have come out too low. Baseline antibody screening turned up just six seropositive AZD1222 recipients. Following two doses of AZD1222, Spike-specific TCR breadth and depth rose.

Only in-frame clones appear in the TCRdb table, and some are missing; sequencing was by immunoSEQ multiplex PCR. This table has roughly 100,000 clones, over 90% appearing once. As regards this clone: What it binds is unknown. The CDR3 does not end in the conserved phenylalanine or tryptophan, so this is likely a read error. The DNA is omitted, as the CDR3 cannot be located on it reliably, and the CDR3 follows TCRdb's listing.

Sequencing used peripheral blood, obtained on day 0 of AZD1222 vaccination. The source of this sequence is an adult in good health.

CDR3 residues: CASSPPSGTSGPEV. This chain connects TRBV5-6 to TRBJ2-4; TRBD2 was called by the table and not checked on the DNA. The CDR3 spans 14 amino acids, including both terminal residues. Germline values: CDR1 SGHDT, CDR2 YYEEEE.